The sequence of this T cell receptor (beta chain) was determined in a study of blood T cell repertoires in COVID-19. Profiling relied on immunoSEQ multiplex PCR, and the TCRdb table lists in-frame clones only, not all of them. The sample carries 40,000 to 50,000 clones, roughly 80% recorded once. The CDR3 is 14 residues long. Germline V CDR1 and CDR2: SGHVS, FQNEAQ. V dropped 5 bases and J dropped 1 base, with 9 bases sitting between them. The chain combines TRBV7-8 with TRBJ2-1; weak D call: TRBD1 (6 bases). The source material was peripheral blood. This clonotype was obtained from a woman in her seventies with acute or convalescent COVID-19. The CDR3 DNA sequence: TGTGCCAGCAGCCCCCAGGGGTCCTACAATGAGCAGTTCTTC. This gives the protein CASSPQGSYNEQFF. Based on the CDR3 plus reference TRBV7-8 and TRBJ2-1, the full variable domain is GAGVSQSPRYKVAKRGQDVALRCDPISGHVSLFWYQQALGQGPEFLTYFQNEAQLDKSGLPSDRFFAERPEGSVSTLKIQRTQQEDSAVYLCASSPQGSYNEQFFGPGTRLTVL.